This T cell receptor (beta chain) derives from a study of OX40 agonist ivuxolimab in advanced cancers. About the study: Males comprised 70% to 90% of the group, whose mean age was around 62 years (range roughly 20 to 85). Points from the study as a whole: Among the least clonally expanded were partial responders at 0.1-3.0 mg/kg. At doses 0.1 to 3.0 mg/kg, CD4+ and CD8+ clones expanded.

Generated by immunoSEQ multiplex PCR, the TCRdb table keeps only in-frame clones and is missing some. Seen here are roughly 80,000 clones, 65% to 90% observed once, and the top ten hold 0.6% to 0.8%. Details on this clone: The antigen remains unidentified.

Drawing of blood for sampling happened at baseline, at cycle 4 day 1, and at cycle 7 day 1. The CDR3 is made up of 13 amino acids. Germline CDR1 SGHTS, CDR2 YDEGEE. The V and J ends lost 7 bases and 7 bases, in that order; junction bases with no gene match: 10. The source is an adult with an advanced solid tumor such as melanoma, head and neck, liver or kidney cancer. The sample in question was CD4+ or CD8+ T cells sorted from blood, obtained in a trial of the OX40 agonist ivuxolimab. This chain joins TRBV5-8 and TRBJ2-7, with TRBD1 identical over 8 bases. The CDR3, as DNA: TGTGCCAGCCAAGCTGAACGACAGGGGGAGCAGTACTTC. It codes for CASQAERQGEQYF.